A selection of T cell receptor beta chains follows, all from one sample in a study of T-cell reconstitution after alpha-beta-depleted transplantation in children. MiXCR was run by TCRdb on the PCR reads, yielding one entry per CDR3 protein. The table has about a million distinct CDR3 sequences, around 30% seen once. This specimen consisted of PBMCs, mostly from graft donor cells, obtained 360 days after TCRalphabeta/CD19-depleted stem cell transplant. These receptors all stem from a boy less than two years old who had a stem cell transplant for SCID, so the T cells may come from the graft donor. The conserved cysteine and the conserved F or W are not part of the CDR3 here. A D gene is named only where the DNA matches it firmly.

J gene | V gene | D gene | CDR3 protein
TRBJ2-5 | TRBV12-3/TRBV12-4 | TRBD2 | ASSLGGTIQETQY
TRBJ2-1 | TRBV29-1 | TRBD2 | SVERHWRGVNEQF
TRBJ2-7 | TRBV25-1 | NA | ASSEWAGDDEQY
TRBJ2-7 | TRBV5-1 | NA | ASRGAAGPSYEQY
TRBJ2-7 | TRBV5-1 | TRBD2 | ASSLGLAGPTSSYEQY
TRBJ2-7 | TRBV12-3/TRBV12-4 | TRBD1 | ASSLGPRDSRNYEQY
TRBJ2-7 | TRBV5-1 | TRBD1 | ASSLLGQVNEQY
TRBJ1-5 | TRBV28 | TRBD1 | ASSTIRQGAGQPQH
TRBJ2-2 | TRBV12-3/TRBV12-4 | TRBD2 | ASSPGGDRTGELF
TRBJ2-1 | TRBV12-3/TRBV12-4 | TRBD1 | ASSPRTGLHNEQF
TRBJ2-7 | TRBV7-6 | TRBD1 | ASSLGSTGNEQY